This T cell receptor beta chain was captured by sequencing in a study of blood T cell repertoires in COVID-19. Study at large: Some COVID-19 samples were acute and others convalescent; all came from the United States, Italy and Spain.

This clone was counted between two and nine times. How the authors handled the data: It was from reference gene primer amplification that nucleated cell counts were estimated. TCRdb keeps only in-frame clones here, not all; method: immunoSEQ multiplex PCR. V and J calls and clone size are given by that table; D and trimming were obtained from the DNA. The repertoire has fewer than 300,000 clones, around 80% of them found once; the top ten carry approximately 6%. J lost 2 bases, V lost 1 base, and 6 bases had no gene match. This CDR3 has 16 amino acids. Per the germline V gene, CDR1 is LGHDT and CDR2 is YNNKEL (reference sequence).

This clonotype was obtained from a man older than 75 with acute or convalescent COVID-19. This rearrangement joins TRBV3-1 (or the pseudogene TRBV3-2) to TRBJ2-3, with 7 bases aligning to TRBD2. The sequencing input was peripheral blood. The CDR3 sequence: CASSQGTSANTDTQYF. DNA of the CDR3: TGTGCCAGCAGCCAAGGTACTAGCGCCAACACAGATACGCAGTATTTT.